The clone carrying this T cell receptor (beta chain) was counted only a few times. The germline V and J ends were trimmed by 0 bases and 9 bases, with 14 bases remaining between them. Per germline, CDR1 MNHEY and CDR2 SVGAGI. The CDR3 loop spans 14 amino acids. Sequencing used immunoSEQ v3.0 at survey level. Only in-frame clones appear in the TCRdb table, and some are missing; sequencing was by immunoSEQ multiplex PCR. The sample holds about 16,000 clones, approximately 87% seen once. The data stem from a study of long-term antiretroviral therapy in people with HIV. Sequenced here: unsorted PBMCs, sampled 0.7 years before starting antiretroviral therapy. The sequence was obtained from a man aged 45 to 65 with HIV. V usage is TRBV6-5 and J usage is TRBJ1-2; D is unresolved. This CDR3 is CASSYSSEAGSYTF. In DNA form, the CDR3 reads TGTGCCAGCAGTTACTCCTCCGAGGCGGGTAGCTACACCTTC.